One sample yielded the 27 T cell receptor beta chains listed below, sequenced in a study of shared clonotypes between healthy human individuals. Produced via immunoSEQ multiplex PCR; TCRdb's table is partial and in-frame only. The data contain fewer than 150,000 clones, around 66% of them singletons. The sequenced material came from memory CD8+ T cells sorted from blood. Described subset: CD45RO+ cells pooled with CCR7-negative TemRA cells. These receptors were obtained from a woman aged 25 to 39 in good health.

The gene calls are TRBV11-3 and TRBJ2-2; TRBD2 matches 9 bases. Looked up from germline, CDR1 is SGHNT and CDR2 is YENEEA. After removal of 1 base from V and 3 bases from J, the junction contained 0 bases not matched to a gene. The CDR3 totals 15 residues. The CDR3 coding sequence is TGTGCCAGCAGCTTAGGACTAGCGGACACCGGGGAGCTGTTTTTT. Translated, it gives CASSLGLADTGELFF.

The J gene is TRBJ1-2, the V gene TRBV28, with 7 bases identical to TRBD1. The CDR3 has 14 residues. Germline V gives CDR1 MDHEN, CDR2 SYDVKM. The J segment lost 4 bases and the V segment lost 3 bases, leaving 5 bases of the junction unmatched. The CDR3 protein is CASSFSGQLYGYTF. CDR3 in DNA: TGTGCCAGCAGTTTCTCGGGACAGCTCTATGGCTACACCTTC.

The rearrangement uses TRBV27 and TRBJ2-7; 7 nucleotides align to TRBD2. This CDR3 contains 15 residues. Germline V gene data show CDR1 as MNHEY and CDR2 as SMNVEV (reference sequence). Trimming cost V 8 bases and J 5 bases; bases outside gene matches: 15. CDR3 DNA sequence: TGTGCCAGCGGCCTCCTGGGGGGGGAGGCCCACGAGCAGTACTTC. Translation gives CASGLLGGEAHEQYF.

By share of the sample, this clone is large. The chain has TRBV6-1 and TRBJ2-7; D ambiguous. V gave up 5 bases and J gave up 8 bases, with 22 bases separating them. CDR1 is MNHNS and CDR2 is SASEGT in the germline V gene. The CDR3 loop spans 15 amino acids. The CDR3 nucleotides are TGTGCCAGCAGTTTTGACATCCCTTGGGATAACAAGCAGTACTTC. Its protein is CASSFDIPWDNKQYF.

This clone was found many times. Other DNA sequences within the sample encode an identical CDR3. The genes are TRBV19 and TRBJ1-1; D is undetermined. The CDR3 covers 13 residues. Germline V gene lookup returns CDR1 LNHDA and CDR2 SQIVND (reference sequence). Trimming pared 3 bases from V and 3 bases from J, leaving 8 bases between. The DNA of the CDR3 is TGTGCCAGTAGTATGTGGGTCTACACTGAAGCTTTCTTT. Its protein is CASSMWVYTEAFF.

V usage is TRBV27 and J usage is TRBJ2-5, with D tentatively TRBD2 (5 bases). The germline CDR1 and CDR2 sequences are MNHEY and SMNVEV (reference sequence). V was shortened by 5 bases and J by 5 bases, with 12 bases between the two germline ends. This CDR3 has 13 amino acids. The CDR3 loop is CASSPTGSETQYF. CDR3 DNA: TGTGCCAGCAGTCCGACGGGGAGTGAGACCCAGTACTTC.

The chain carries TRBV10-2 and TRBJ2-1; 10 nucleotides match TRBD2. The V gene end was trimmed by 2 bases and the J gene end by 6 bases; junction bases not matched to a gene: 4. The CDR3 totals 15 residues. The germline V gene has CDR1 WSHSY and CDR2 SAAADI. For the CDR3, the DNA is TGCGCCAGCAGTGAGCCTAGCGGGAGTCTCAATGAGCAGTTCTTC. The encoded protein is CASSEPSGSLNEQFF.

The CDR3 spells CASSIWNRGHEQYF. CDR3 sequence (DNA): TGTGCCAGTAGTATTTGGAACAGGGGCCACGAGCAGTACTTC. The V and J genes are TRBV19 and TRBJ2-7, with 7 bases lining up with TRBD1. This CDR3 spans 14 amino acids. CDR1 is LNHDA and CDR2 is SQIVND in the germline V gene (reference sequence). The trim removed 3 bases at V and 5 bases at J, leaving 7 bases unmatched. Drawing the rest from reference TRBV19 and TRBJ2-7, the complete variable domain is DGGITQSPKYLFRKEGQNVTLSCEQNLNHDAMYWYRQDPGQGLRLIYYSQIVNDFQKGDIAEGYSVSREKKESFPLTVTSAQKNPTAFYLCASSIWNRGHEQYFGPGTRLTVT.

The J gene is TRBJ1-2, the V gene TRBV4-1, with D maybe TRBD1 (5 bases). There are 18 residues in the CDR3. The V and J ends lost 0 bases and 0 bases respectively, with 17 bases between them. Per germline, CDR1 MGHRA and CDR2 YSYEKL. The CDR3 coding sequence is TGCGCCAGCAGCCAAGACCCTGGCCCGCAGGGAGCTAACTATGGCTACACCTTC. Protein sequence: CASSQDPGPQGANYGYTF.

This chain joins TRBV27 and TRBJ2-1; 7 bases match TRBD2. Germline-derived CDR1 and CDR2 are MNHEY and SMNVEV (reference sequence). The CDR3 length is 15 residues. The junction had 9 bases not matched to a gene; V was cut back by 5 bases and J by 5 bases. The DNA for the CDR3 is TGTGCCAGCAGTCCTGGGAGGGCCCCCCACAATGAGCAGTTCTTC. Protein: CASSPGRAPHNEQFF.

This clone came up a few times. This sequence joins TRBV28 and TRBJ2-7, with D maybe TRBD1 (7 bases). Germline V gives CDR1 MDHEN, CDR2 SYDVKM. V lost 0 bases, J lost 6 bases, and 12 bases lay in between. The CDR3 is made up of 14 amino acids. The CDR3 sequence is CASSLWQGGREQYF. As DNA, the CDR3 is TGTGCCAGCAGTTTATGGCAGGGGGGCCGCGAGCAGTACTTC.

The chain carries TRBV5-4 and TRBJ2-1; no clear D gene. Germline V gene lookup returns CDR1 SGHNT and CDR2 YYREEE (reference sequence). This CDR3 has 15 amino acids. V lost 2 bases and J 5 bases, leaving 14 bases between the germline ends. The CDR3 nucleotides read TGTGCCAGCAGCTTAATGGGGATCTTACACAATGAGCAGTTCTTC. Its protein product is CASSLMGILHNEQFF.

The CDR3 DNA reads as TGCGCCAGCAGCCAAGAATCAGGGGTCTCCTACGAGCAGTACTTC. Amino acids: CASSQESGVSYEQYF. The chain has TRBV4-1 and TRBJ2-7; a possible D gene is TRBD1 (6 bases). The V end lost 0 bases, the J end lost 0 bases, and 9 bases lay between the germline ends. Germline CDR1 and CDR2: MGHRA and YSYEKL. This CDR3 contains 15 residues.

This clone was observed a single time. V usage is TRBV10-2 and J usage is TRBJ1-2; D remains ambiguous. Germline V CDR1 and CDR2: WSHSY, SAAADI. CDR3 length: 11 amino acids. Deletions cut 6 bases from V and 4 bases from J, with 6 bases between. The CDR3 region is CASRQSYGYTF. In DNA form, the CDR3 reads TGCGCCAGCAGACAGAGCTATGGCTACACCTTC.

The V call is TRBV5-5, the J call TRBJ1-2, with D maybe TRBD1 (5 bases). In germline, CDR1 is SGHKS, CDR2 YYEKEE (reference sequence). This CDR3 region has 16 residues. Trimming pared 4 bases from V and 8 bases from J, leaving 24 bases between. DNA of the CDR3: TGTGCCAGCAGCCGCGTCGGGCTGGGACCCGAGGACGGCTACACCTTC. This codes for CASSRVGLGPEDGYTF.

V usage is TRBV5-8 and J usage is TRBJ2-1; D not certain. This CDR3 has 10 amino acids. V was trimmed by 7 bases and J by 9 bases, leaving 8 bases between them. Germline V gene lookup returns CDR1 SGHTS and CDR2 YDEGEE. The CDR3 here is CASGVSEQFF. CDR3 sequence (DNA): TGTGCCAGCGGTGTGAGTGAGCAGTTCTTC.

V usage is TRBV4-2 and J usage is TRBJ2-1, with 8 bases fitting TRBD2. With 3 bases clipped from V and 9 bases from J, the junction kept 10 bases outside the gene matches. This CDR3 is built from 15 residues. Germline CDR1 and CDR2: LGHNA and YNFKEQ. This CDR3 is CASSHSEGREGEQFF. The CDR3 nucleotides read TGTGCCAGCAGCCACTCTGAAGGACGGGAGGGTGAGCAGTTCTTC.

V and J are TRBV4-1 and TRBJ1-2; TRBD1 matches at 9 bases. Germline V lookup: CDR1 MGHRA, CDR2 YSYEKL. V dropped 1 base and J dropped 8; count of bases not matched to a gene: 17. The CDR3 totals 18 residues. The CDR3 bases are TGCGCCAGCAGCCAAGTCTGGGGAACACCGGGACAGGGCGACGGCTACACCTTC. It yields the protein CASSQVWGTPGQGDGYTF.

The chain couples TRBV28 to TRBJ1-3, with D perhaps matching TRBD1 (5 bases). V dropped 2 bases and J dropped 5 bases, with 16 bases sitting between them. CDR3 length: 16 amino acids. The V gene's germline CDR1 is MDHEN and CDR2 SYDVKM. The CDR3 region is CASSLVGRVSRNTIYF. The CDR3 bases are TGTGCCAGCAGTTTAGTGGGCAGGGTCAGCAGAAACACCATATATTTT.

The J gene is TRBJ2-1, the V gene TRBV15; 10 nucleotides line up with TRBD2. The CDR3 extends over 19 amino acids. Trimming removed 0 bases from V and 6 bases from J; junction bases left unmatched: 14. CDR1 LNHNV and CDR2 YYDKDF come from the germline V gene (reference sequence). The CDR3 region has the DNA TGTGCCACCAGCAGAGACCCCATCCTAGCGGGAGACGCGAGCAATGAGCAGTTCTTC. It yields the protein CATSRDPILAGDASNEQFF.

J is TRBJ2-7 and V is TRBV11-2; either TRBD1 or TRBD2 may fit D (5 bases each). The CDR3 contains 13 residues. Germline V gene sequence: CDR1 SGHAT, CDR2 FQNNGV. Trimming took off 5 bases at V and 2 bases at J, with 10 bases between the two ends. CDR3 nucleotides: TGTGCCAGCAGCCTCCCGGGACCCTACGAGCAGTACTTC. It yields the protein CASSLPGPYEQYF.

This chain links TRBV9 with TRBJ2-7; possible D gene TRBD1, 6 bases. V was shortened by 1 base and J by 7 bases, with 18 bases between the two germline ends. Germline CDR1 and CDR2: SGDLS and YYNGEE. The CDR3 is 15 amino acids. DNA of the CDR3: TGTGCCAGCAGCGTATGCAGGGGAAAACTGAGGGAGCAGTACTTC. As protein: CASSVCRGKLREQYF.

The rearrangement links TRBV5-1 to TRBJ2-2, with 12 bases lining up with TRBD1. The length of the CDR3 is 18 residues. Germline V gene lookup returns CDR1 SGHRS and CDR2 YFSETQ. J was trimmed by 0 bases and V by 0 bases; bases with no gene match: 3. CDR3 loop: CASSLAGTGGPNTGELFF. CDR3 nucleotides: TGCGCCAGCAGCTTGGCCGGGACAGGGGGCCCGAACACCGGGGAGCTGTTTTTT.

V and J are TRBV18 and TRBJ2-7; the match to TRBD2 covers 8 bases. V shed 2 bases, J shed 0 bases, and the junction held 12 bases outside the gene matches. Germline assignment: CDR1 KGHSH and CDR2 LQKENI. The CDR3 covers 18 residues. The CDR3 region is CASSPDERERGYSYEQYF. The DNA for the CDR3 is TGTGCCAGCTCACCAGATGAGCGGGAGAGGGGTTACTCCTACGAGCAGTACTTC.

J is TRBJ2-3 and V is TRBV7-3, with 7 positions matching TRBD2. The CDR3 has 15 residues. J gave up 2 bases and V 2 bases, and 4 bases lay outside the gene matches. Germline loops: CDR1 SGHTA, CDR2 FQGTGA. CDR3 nucleotide sequence: TGTGCCAGCAGCTTAGTCGGGGGGACCACAGATACGCAGTATTTT. Its protein is CASSLVGGTTDTQYF.

This sequence joins TRBV7-2 and TRBJ1-1; a weak D match, TRBD1 (5 bases). This CDR3 is built from 13 residues. V was trimmed by 2 bases and J by 10 bases, leaving 14 bases between them. CDR1 is SGHTA, CDR2 FQGNSA, per germline. CDR3 in amino acids: CASSLSQGAPAFF. DNA of the CDR3: TGTGCCAGCAGCTTATCCCAGGGAGCCCCAGCTTTCTTT.

This clone was seen only a few times. The V gene is TRBV6-1, the J gene TRBJ2-1; 7 positions match TRBD2. Germline V CDR1 and CDR2: MNHNS, SASEGT. The CDR3 is 14 amino acids. Unmatched junction bases numbered 9, after V lost 7 bases and J lost 6 bases. The CDR3 sequence: CASTGLAELNEQFF. DNA for the CDR3: TGTGCCAGCACGGGTCTAGCGGAACTCAATGAGCAGTTCTTC.